One and the same sample provided the 28 T cell receptor beta chains below, sequenced in a study of T cells in women clearing cervical HPV infection. Only in-frame clones appear in the TCRdb table, and some are missing; sequencing was by immunoSEQ multiplex PCR. The sample includes around 31,000 clones. Material: blood buffy coat. All receptors come from a woman between 18 and 70 years old with a cervical HPV16 infection that either progressed to CIN3+ or cleared (not recorded which).

About this clone: Read data end 3 residues before the CDR3 end; the end is taken from the germline J gene. The chain is built from TRBV7-9 and TRBJ2-1, with D unclear. With 0 bases removed from V and 8 bases from J, the gap between germline ends came to 8 bases. The CDR3 is 13 residues long. The germline gives CDR1 SEHNR, CDR2 FQNEAQ (reference sequence). This chain's CDR3 is CASSLAPSYEQFF. The sequenced part of the CDR3 DNA is TGTGCCAGCAGCTTAGCGCCTAGTTATGAG.

Remarks on this clone: From the germline J gene comes the end of the CDR3, since the read stops 3 residues before it. This chain connects TRBV20-1 to TRBJ2-7; tentative D call: TRBD1 (5 bases). V was trimmed by 6 bases and J by 0 bases, leaving 12 bases between them. Germline V lookup: CDR1 DFQATT, CDR2 SNEGSKA (reference sequence). This CDR3 has 13 residues. The CDR3 reads CSATTVASYEQYF. Incomplete CDR3 DNA: TGCAGTGCCACGACAGTAGCCTCCTACGAG.

With respect to this clone: The read ends 3 residues before the CDR3 terminus; that terminus is restored from the germline J gene. The chain recombines TRBV18 with TRBJ1-1; TRBD1 matches 10 bases. Germline CDR1 and CDR2: KGHSH and LQKENI. Trimming cost V 5 bases and J 5 bases; bases outside gene matches: 20. The CDR3 extends over 19 amino acids. The CDR3 reads CASSGTAGTGASLGTEAFF. Incomplete CDR3 DNA: TGTGCCAGCTCAGGGACCGCCGGGACAGGGGCGTCATTAGGGACTGAA.

As regards this clone: The CDR3 end falls 3 residues outside the read, so it is completed with the germline J gene. The V gene is TRBV19, the J gene TRBJ2-3; D is perhaps TRBD2 (7 bases). This CDR3 comprises 13 residues. V shed 5 bases and J shed 5 bases, with 11 bases lying between them. CDR1 and CDR2 from the germline V gene are LNHDA and SQIVND (reference sequence). The chain's CDR3 is CASSRGALDTQYF. The part of the CDR3 DNA that was read is TGTGCCAGTAGTCGGGGGGCCTTAGATACG.

About this clone itself: The CDR3 end is not reached by the read, which stops 3 residues before it; the germline J gene fills it in. This rearrangement joins TRBV19 to TRBJ1-5, with 7 nucleotides matching TRBD1. Trimming cost V 8 bases and J 9 bases; bases outside gene matches: 7. Germline V lookup: CDR1 LNHDA, CDR2 SQIVND (reference sequence). The CDR3 covers 12 residues. The CDR3 is CASEDRPGPQHF. The CDR3 bases that were read are TGTGCCAGTGAGGACAGGCCAGGGCCC.

The sequenced CDR3 bases are TGTGCCAGCGGACACTTTAATGAAAAG. Protein: CASGHFNEK. The complete CDR3 reads CASGHFNEKLFF. The J gene is TRBJ2-2, the V gene TRBV6-2 or TRBV6-3, with a weak D call TRBD1 (5 bases). Read coverage stops 3 residues before the CDR3 terminus; the germline J gene supplies the remainder. Germline V lookup: CDR1 MNHEY, CDR2 SVGEGT. There are 12 residues in the CDR3.

Of note for this clone: The missing CDR3 end, 3 residues past where the read stops, is filled in from the germline J gene. The chain links TRBV20-1 to TRBJ2-5; possible D gene TRBD1, 6 bases. V was pared by 3 bases and J by 4 bases, with 12 bases between. The germline V gene has CDR1 DFQATT and CDR2 SNEGSKA (reference sequence). This CDR3 contains 13 residues. CDR3 DNA, as far as it was read: TGCAGTGCTAGGGATACAGGGAGAGAGACC. It is translated as CSARDTGRET. The full CDR3 sequence reads CSARDTGRETQYF.

For this clone: The CDR3 end lies 3 residues beyond the end of the read and is filled in from the germline J gene. The chain recombines TRBV7-9 with TRBJ2-3; D might be TRBD1 (5 bases). Trimming left V 1 base short and J 3 bases short, with 11 bases between. Germline V gives CDR1 SEHNR, CDR2 FQNEAQ (reference sequence). The CDR3 has 15 residues. CDR3 sequence: CASSLGGHRTDTQYF. CDR3 DNA (partial): TGTGCCAGCAGCTTAGGGGGCCACCGGACAGATACG.

Notes on this clone: The read terminates 3 residues ahead of where the CDR3 ends, so the germline J gene completes it. The chain employs TRBV20-1 and TRBJ2-7; 10 bases are a match to TRBD1. The germline V gene encodes CDR1 DFQATT and CDR2 SNEGSKA (reference sequence). V shed 4 bases, J shed 2 bases, and the junction held 5 bases outside the gene matches. The CDR3 sequence is 14 residues long. The CDR3: CSAKEGQGTYEQYF. The CDR3 DNA, read in part, is TGCAGTGCTAAGGAGGGACAGGGGACCTACGAG.

With respect to this clone: The read gets to within 3 residues of the CDR3 end, and the germline J gene fills in the rest. This sequence joins TRBV14 and TRBJ1-1; the D gene is possibly TRBD1 (5 bases). The germline CDR1 and CDR2 sequences are SGHDN and FVKESK. Trimming took 2 bases from V and 3 from J, leaving 7 bases between them. The CDR3 length is 13 residues. CDR3 amino acids: CASSQRQHTEAFF. CDR3 bases read: TGTGCCAGCAGCCAAAGACAGCACACTGAA. The full variable domain, in which reference TRBV14 and TRBJ1-1 provide the parts outside the CDR3, is EAGVTQFPSHSVIEKGQTVTLRCDPISGHDNLYWYRRVMGKEIKFLLHFVKESKQDESGMPNNRFLAERTGGTYSTLKVQPAELEDSGVYFCASSQRQHTEAFFGQGTRLTVV.

As concerns this clone: The read terminates 3 residues ahead of where the CDR3 ends, so the germline J gene completes it. The chain joins TRBV18 to TRBJ2-2; a possible D gene is TRBD1 (5 bases). CDR1 is KGHSH, CDR2 LQKENI, per germline. This CDR3 comprises 14 residues. The CDR3 bases that were read are TGTGCCAGCTCACCAGCGACAGTGGCTGAAAAG. Its translation: CASSPATVAEK. The entire CDR3 protein is CASSPATVAEKLFF.

The CDR3: CASSLGAPSPLFF. Incomplete CDR3 DNA: TGTGCCAGCAGCTTAGGAGCGCCTTCACCG. The rearrangement joins TRBV7-9 to TRBJ2-2; no clear D gene. The read stops 3 residues short of the end of the CDR3; the missing end is completed from the germline J gene. The CDR3 loop spans 13 amino acids. Germline assignment: CDR1 SEHNR and CDR2 FQNEAQ (reference sequence).

Notes on this clone: The missing CDR3 end, 3 residues past where the read stops, is filled in from the germline J gene. V gene TRBV18 combines with J gene TRBJ1-1; TRBD1 might be the D (6 bases). The CDR3 runs to 15 residues. The germline V gene encodes CDR1 KGHSH and CDR2 LQKENI. The V end was cut by 6 bases, the J end by 0 bases, with 14 bases between. This CDR3 reads CASSQIQGMNTEAFF. The sequenced part of the CDR3 DNA is TGTGCCAGCTCCCAGATACAGGGAATGAACACTGAA. The full variable domain, in which reference TRBV18 and TRBJ1-1 provide the parts outside the CDR3, is NAGVMQNPRHLVRRRGQEARLRCSPMKGHSHVYWYRQLPEEGLKFMVYLQKENIIDESGMPKERFSAEFPKEGPSILRIQQVVRGDSAAYFCASSQIQGMNTEAFFGQGTRLTVV.

In the case of this clone: The CDR3 end is not reached by the read, which stops 3 residues before it; the germline J gene fills it in. The chain is built from TRBV19 and TRBJ2-1, with 8 bases lining up with TRBD2. The CDR3 loop spans 14 amino acids. Trimming removed 5 bases from V and 4 bases from J; junction bases left unmatched: 4. The V gene's germline CDR1 is LNHDA and CDR2 SQIVND (reference sequence). CDR3 amino acids: CASSWREEYNEQFF. The CDR3 bases that were read are TGTGCCAGTAGTTGGCGGGAGGAATACAATGAG.

CDR3 protein: CASSFAGEGGETQYF. The sequenced CDR3 bases are TGTGCCAGCAGCTTTGCGGGAGAAGGAGGAGAGACG. The V gene is TRBV11-1, the J gene TRBJ2-3, with TRBD2 identical over 7 bases. Read data end 3 residues before the CDR3 end; the end is taken from the germline J gene. Per germline, CDR1 SGHAT and CDR2 FQDESV (reference sequence). The CDR3 loop spans 15 amino acids.

As concerns this clone: The CDR3 end is not reached by the read, which stops 3 residues before it; the germline J gene fills it in. The rearrangement links TRBV19 to TRBJ1-1, with 7 bases aligning to TRBD1. CDR3 size: 16 residues. Germline CDR1 is LNHDA and CDR2 is SQIVND (reference sequence). CDR3 DNA (partial): TGTGCCAGTAGTATAGATCATCACAGGGGAAGGTTAGAA. The encoded protein is CASSIDHHRGRLE. The full CDR3 protein reads CASSIDHHRGRLEAFF.

Notes on this clone: The sequenced fragment ends 3 residues before the CDR3 boundary, so the rest is inferred from the germline J gene. The chain joins TRBV2 to TRBJ1-5, with a weak D call TRBD1 (6 bases). Deletions cut 3 bases from V and 3 bases from J, with 9 bases between. Per the germline V gene, CDR1 is SNHLY and CDR2 is FYNNEI. CDR3 length: 14 residues. CDR3 residues: CASSEDSPNQPQHF. The sequenced part of the CDR3 DNA is TGTGCCAGCAGTGAGGACAGTCCCAATCAGCCC.

Of note for this clone: The read is 3 residues too short to cover the CDR3 end, so that end is filled in from the germline J gene. The same CDR3 also results from other DNA sequences found in this sample. The chain joins TRBV24-1 to TRBJ1-3; D gene ambiguous. Germline CDR1 is KGHDR and CDR2 is SFDVKD. CDR3 length: 13 amino acids. The CDR3 loop is CATSDLERGVIYF. The sequenced part of the CDR3 DNA is TGTGCCACCAGTGATCTAGAGCGGGGAGTG.

Notes on this clone: Read data end 3 residues before the CDR3 end; the end is taken from the germline J gene. The chain couples TRBV7-6 to TRBJ2-2; 7 positions match TRBD1. Germline values: CDR1 SGHVS, CDR2 FNYEAQ. The CDR3 has 17 residues. CDR3 DNA, as far as it was read: TGTGCCAGCAGCTTAGGACAGGGAAGGGAAACTAATGAAAAG. Translated, it gives CASSLGQGRETNEK. The CDR3 as a whole reads CASSLGQGRETNEKLFF.

Details on this clone: The DNA ends 3 residues before the CDR3 does, and the rest of the CDR3 is filled in from the germline J gene. The chain recombines TRBV20-1 with TRBJ2-2; 10 bases map to TRBD2. The CDR3 contains 17 residues. V shed 0 bases, J shed 3 bases, and the junction held 7 bases outside the gene matches. Germline V gives CDR1 DFQATT, CDR2 SNEGSKA (reference sequence). CDR3 protein: CSARDGASGGDTGELFF. CDR3 bases read: TGCAGTGCTAGAGATGGAGCTAGCGGGGGTGACACCGGGGAG.

On this clone itself: The read terminates 3 residues ahead of where the CDR3 ends, so the germline J gene completes it. The chain has TRBV2 and TRBJ2-3; TRBD1 is a possible D gene (6 bases). Germline loops: CDR1 SNHLY, CDR2 FYNNEI. Trimming took 9 bases from V and 1 from J, leaving 14 bases between them. The CDR3 extends over 14 amino acids. The DNA read from the CDR3 is TGTGCCAGTGACTTAGGGGGACGCACAGATACG. It specifies CASDLGGRTDT. The whole CDR3 reads CASDLGGRTDTQYF.

Concerning this clone itself: The CDR3 extends 3 residues past the end of the read, so its final part is completed from the germline J gene. The chain combines TRBV5-1 with TRBJ2-3, with no clear D. Trimming cost V 2 bases and J 2 bases, with 6 bases left between them. Germline V CDR1 and CDR2: SGHRS, YFSETQ. The CDR3 contains 13 residues. CDR3 amino acids: CASSFSTTDTQYF. The DNA read from the CDR3 is TGCGCCAGCAGCTTCAGTACCACAGATACG.

On this clone itself: The sequence runs out 3 residues before the end of the CDR3; the remainder is reconstructed from the germline J gene. V gene TRBV7-2 combines with J gene TRBJ2-7; 7 bases map to TRBD2. The CDR3 has 14 residues. V lost 6 bases and J lost 5; bases outside the gene matches: 10. Germline values: CDR1 SGHTA, CDR2 FQGNSA. CDR3 DNA, as far as it was read: TGTGCCAGCAGAGTAGCGGGCAGGGCAGACGAG. It translates to CASRVAGRADE. The full CDR3 protein reads CASRVAGRADEQYF.

To note about this clone: The DNA ends 3 residues before the CDR3 does, and the rest of the CDR3 is filled in from the germline J gene. V is TRBV29-1 and J is TRBJ1-2; 7 positions match TRBD1. The CDR3 runs to 13 residues. The germline V gene has CDR1 SQVTM and CDR2 ANQGSEA. The CDR3: CSVEEDRPLGYTF. The CDR3 DNA, read in part, is TGCAGCGTTGAAGAGGACAGGCCCCTCGGC.

Note on this clone: One junction end does not reproduce the germline sequence, and a read error may be involved. The CDR3 goes on 3 residues after the read ends, and that part is filled in from the germline J gene. The chain combines TRBV18 with TRBJ2-4; 7 nucleotides agree with TRBD2. This CDR3 spans 15 amino acids. Germline V CDR1 and CDR2: KGHSH, LQKENI. The CDR3 loop is CASPPPTSSKNIQYF. The sequenced part of the CDR3 DNA is TGTGCCAGCCCACCACCGACTAGCTCCAAAAACATT.

Comments on this clone: Read data end 3 residues before the CDR3 end; the end is taken from the germline J gene. The J gene is TRBJ1-2, the V gene TRBV2; maybe TRBD1 (6 bases). Looked up from germline, CDR1 is SNHLY and CDR2 is FYNNEI. Deletions cut 2 bases from V and 7 bases from J, with 11 bases between. The CDR3 loop spans 13 amino acids. CDR3 amino acids: CASSERGIPGYTF. Incomplete CDR3 DNA: TGTGCCAGCAGTGAAAGGGGGATCCCTGGC.

In the case of this clone: Read data end 3 residues before the CDR3 end; the end is taken from the germline J gene. This chain connects TRBV20-1 to TRBJ1-2; possibly TRBD1 for D (6 bases). The CDR3 runs to 14 residues. Germline lookup yields CDR1 DFQATT and CDR2 SNEGSKA (reference sequence). This CDR3 is CSARGAGDKNIYTF. The sequenced CDR3 bases are TGCAGTGCTAGAGGAGCGGGGGACAAAAACATC.

On this clone itself: The CDR3 end falls 3 residues outside the read, so it is completed with the germline J gene. The V gene is TRBV7-7, the J gene TRBJ2-5; D is ambiguous. V lost 5 bases and J 2 bases, leaving 12 bases between the germline ends. The germline V gene has CDR1 SSHAT and CDR2 FNYEAQ (reference sequence). There are 14 residues in the CDR3. The CDR3 is CASSHGSPQETQYF. The sequenced part of the CDR3 DNA is TGTGCCAGCAGCCATGGCTCGCCTCAAGAGACC. The full variable domain, its missing parts supplied by reference TRBV7-7 and TRBJ2-5, is GAGVSQSPRYKVTKRGQDVTLRCDPISSHATLYWYQQALGQGPEFLTYFNYEAQPDKSGLPSDRFSAERPEGSISTLTIQRTEQRDSAMYRCASSHGSPQETQYFGPGTRLLVL.